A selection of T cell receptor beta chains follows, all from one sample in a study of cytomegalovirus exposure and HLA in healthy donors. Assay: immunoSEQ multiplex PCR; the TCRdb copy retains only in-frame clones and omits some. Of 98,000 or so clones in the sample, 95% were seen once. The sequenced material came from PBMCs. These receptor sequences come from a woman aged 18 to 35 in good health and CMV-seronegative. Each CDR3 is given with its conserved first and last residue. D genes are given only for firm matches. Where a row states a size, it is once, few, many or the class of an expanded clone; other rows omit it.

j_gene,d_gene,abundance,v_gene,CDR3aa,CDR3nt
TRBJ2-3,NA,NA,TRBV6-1,CASSEEAGSDTQYF,TGTGCCAGCAGTGAAGAGGCAGGGTCAGATACGCAGTATTTT
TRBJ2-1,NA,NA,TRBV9,CASSVEGFGYNEQFF,TGTGCCAGCAGCGTAGAGGGGTTCGGCTACAATGAGCAGTTCTTC
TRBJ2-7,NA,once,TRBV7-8,CASSTLGRPSYEQYF,TGTGCCAGCAGTACACTAGGACGGCCCTCCTACGAGCAGTACTTC
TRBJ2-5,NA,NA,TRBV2,CASTVGQGETQYF,TGTGCCAGCACCGTGGGGCAGGGAGAGACCCAGTACTTC
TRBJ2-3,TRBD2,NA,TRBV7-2,CASSLSSGANTQYF,TGTGCCAGCAGTCTAAGTAGCGGGGCGAATACGCAGTATTTT
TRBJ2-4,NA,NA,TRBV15,CATSREDSNRIQYF,TGTGCCACCAGCAGAGAAGACAGCAATCGTATTCAGTACTTC
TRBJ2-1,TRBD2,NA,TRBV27,CASSLLTSGGAYNEQFF,TGTGCCAGCAGTTTATTGACTAGCGGGGGGGCCTACAATGAGCAGTTCTTC
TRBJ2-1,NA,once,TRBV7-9,CASSLGAKNEQFF,TGTGCCAGCAGCTTAGGGGCTAAGAATGAGCAGTTCTTC
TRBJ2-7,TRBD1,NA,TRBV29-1,CSVPGTEGYEQYF,TGCAGCGTGCCCGGGACAGAGGGTTACGAGCAGTACTTC
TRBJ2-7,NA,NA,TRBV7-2,CASSLAPRKYEQYF,TGTGCCAGCAGCTTAGCCCCCCGTAAATACGAGCAGTACTTC
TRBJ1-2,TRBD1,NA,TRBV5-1,CASSLGQTGNGYTF,TGCGCCAGCAGCTTGGGGCAGACAGGGAATGGCTACACCTTC
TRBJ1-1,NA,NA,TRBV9,CASTRGGAVTEAFF,TGTGCCAGCACGCGAGGGGGGGCAGTCACTGAAGCTTTCTTT
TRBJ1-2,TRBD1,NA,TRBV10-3,CAISPSGTEGYTF,TGTGCCATCAGTCCCTCCGGGACAGAGGGCTACACCTTC
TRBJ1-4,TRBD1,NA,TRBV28,CASSPDRGYGEKLFF,TGTGCCAGCAGTCCTGACAGGGGATATGGTGAAAAACTGTTTTTT
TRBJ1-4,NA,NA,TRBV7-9,CASTPGLELFF,TGTGCCAGCACTCCGGGTTTGGAACTGTTTTTT
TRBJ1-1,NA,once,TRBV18,CASSPQELRTEAFF,TGTGCCAGCTCACCACAGGAGTTGAGGACTGAAGCTTTCTTT
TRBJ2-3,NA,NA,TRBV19,CASSLAGSTDTQYF,TGTGCCAGTAGTTTGGCAGGGTCCACAGATACGCAGTATTTT
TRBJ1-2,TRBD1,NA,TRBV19,CASQDRVGADGYTF,TGTGCCAGTCAGGACAGGGTTGGGGCGGATGGCTACACCTTC
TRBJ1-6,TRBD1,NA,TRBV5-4,CASSSTGVYSPLHF,TGTGCCAGCAGCTCCACAGGGGTTTATTCACCCCTCCACTTT
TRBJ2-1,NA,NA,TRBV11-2,CASSTTGEGLYNEQFF,TGTGCCAGCAGCACGACAGGTGAAGGGCTATACAATGAGCAGTTCTTC
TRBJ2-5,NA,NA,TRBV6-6,CASSYSPGGNQETQYF,TGTGCCAGCAGTTACTCGCCCGGCGGTAACCAAGAGACCCAGTACTTC
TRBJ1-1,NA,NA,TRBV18,CASSPGGVGTEAFF,TGTGCCAGCTCACCGGGGGGAGTGGGGACTGAAGCTTTCTTT
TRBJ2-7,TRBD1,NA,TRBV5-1,CASSLVGDSRGKYEQYF,TGCGCCAGCAGCTTGGTGGGGGACAGCCGAGGAAAGTACGAGCAGTACTTC
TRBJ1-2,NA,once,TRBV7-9,CASSVGRDYGYTF,TGTGCCAGCAGCGTAGGGAGGGACTATGGCTACACCTTC
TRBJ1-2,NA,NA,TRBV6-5,CASSYGAGGYTF,TGTGCCAGCAGTTACGGGGCGGGAGGCTACACCTTC
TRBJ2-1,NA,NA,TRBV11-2,CASSRELLGNEQFF,TGTGCCAGCAGCCGGGAACTCCTAGGCAATGAGCAGTTCTTC
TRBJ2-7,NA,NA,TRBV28,CASSLFPGSYEQYF,TGTGCCAGCAGTTTGTTTCCAGGTTCCTACGAGCAGTACTTC
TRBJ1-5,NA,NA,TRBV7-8,CASSLGGDQPQHF,TGTGCCAGCAGCTTAGGGGGGGATCAGCCCCAGCATTTT
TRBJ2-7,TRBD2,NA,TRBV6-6,CASTRQIAGNSYEQYF,TGTGCCAGCACCCGCCAAATAGCGGGGAATTCCTACGAGCAGTACTTC
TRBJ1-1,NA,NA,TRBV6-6,CASSGQNTEAFF,TGTGCCAGCAGTGGACAAAACACTGAAGCTTTCTTT
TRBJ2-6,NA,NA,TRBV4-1,CASSQDRGQRANVLTF,TGCGCCAGCAGCCAAGATAGGGGCCAGAGGGCCAACGTCCTGACTTTC
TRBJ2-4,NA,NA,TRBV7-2,CASSLAWGENIQYF,TGTGCCAGCAGCTTAGCGTGGGGGGAAAACATTCAGTACTTC
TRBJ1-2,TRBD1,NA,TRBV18,CASSQDRNYGYTF,TGTGCCAGCTCACAGGACAGGAACTATGGCTACACCTTC
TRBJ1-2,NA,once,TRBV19,CASRSEGGAGLNYGYTF,TGTGCCAGCCGATCGGAGGGGGGGGCCGGGCTGAACTATGGCTACACCTTC
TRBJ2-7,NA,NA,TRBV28,CASDEWGSSYEQYF,TGTGCCAGTGACGAGTGGGGCAGCTCCTACGAGCAGTACTTC
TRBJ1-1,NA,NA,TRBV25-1,CASSGGAEAFF,TGTGCCAGCAGTGGCGGCGCTGAAGCTTTCTTT
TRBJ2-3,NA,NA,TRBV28,CASSWGDRTDTQYF,TGTGCCAGCAGCTGGGGGGACCGGACAGATACGCAGTATTTT
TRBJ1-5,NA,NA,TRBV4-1,CASSQESANQPQHF,TGCGCCAGCAGCCAAGAGTCCGCGAATCAGCCCCAGCATTTT
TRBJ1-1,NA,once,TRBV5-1,CASRLDMMNTEAFF,TGCGCCAGCAGGCTGGACATGATGAACACTGAAGCTTTCTTT
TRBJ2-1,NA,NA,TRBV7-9,CAAEGGGLYEQFF,TGTGCCGCCGAAGGGGGGGGGTTATATGAGCAGTTCTTC
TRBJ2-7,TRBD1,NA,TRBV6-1,CASRGQAIATYEQYF,TGTGCCAGCAGGGGACAGGCCATTGCCACCTACGAGCAGTACTTC
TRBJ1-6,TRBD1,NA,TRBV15,CATSRAGIGQGVGPPLHF,TGTGCCACCAGCAGAGCCGGAATCGGACAGGGCGTTGGTCCACCCCTCCACTTT
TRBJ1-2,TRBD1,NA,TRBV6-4,CASSDLQGARYGYTF,TGTGCCAGCAGTGACCTACAGGGGGCACGCTATGGCTACACCTTC
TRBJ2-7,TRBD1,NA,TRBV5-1,CASSLLGQGGEQYF,TGCGCCAGCAGCTTGTTGGGACAGGGCGGCGAGCAGTACTTC
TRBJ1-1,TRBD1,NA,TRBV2,CASNDEGARDTEAFF,TGTGCCAGCAACGATGAGGGGGCTCGGGACACTGAAGCTTTCTTT
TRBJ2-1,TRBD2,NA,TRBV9,CASSPIAGGKNEQFF,TGTGCCAGCAGCCCCATAGCGGGGGGGAAGAATGAGCAGTTCTTC